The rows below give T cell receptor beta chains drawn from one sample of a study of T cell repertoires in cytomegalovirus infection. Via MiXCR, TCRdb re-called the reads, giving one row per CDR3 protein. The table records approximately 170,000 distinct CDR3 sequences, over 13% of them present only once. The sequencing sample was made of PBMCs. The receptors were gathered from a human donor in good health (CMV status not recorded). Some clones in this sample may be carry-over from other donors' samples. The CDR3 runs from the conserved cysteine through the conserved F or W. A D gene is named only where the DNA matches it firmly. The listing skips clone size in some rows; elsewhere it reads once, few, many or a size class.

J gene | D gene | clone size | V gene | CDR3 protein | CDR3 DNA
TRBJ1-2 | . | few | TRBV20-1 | CSARGGRENYGYTF | TGCAGTGCTAGGGGCGGCAGGGAGAACTATGGCTACACCTTC
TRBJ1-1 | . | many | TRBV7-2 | CASSLSYRGLRMNTEAFF | TGTGCCAGCAGCTTAAGTTACAGAGGACTAAGGATGAACACTGAAGCTTTCTTT
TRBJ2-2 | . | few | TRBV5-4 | CASSLDPTPGGELFF | TGTGCCAGCAGCTTGGATCCGACCCCGGGCGGGGAGCTGTTTTTT
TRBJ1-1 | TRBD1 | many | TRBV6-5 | CASSYRDRGINKAFF | TGTGCCAGCAGTTACCGTGACAGGGGGATCAACAAAGCTTTCTTT
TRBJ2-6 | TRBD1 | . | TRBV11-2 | CASTIRDSPSGANVLTF | TGTGCCAGCACTATCCGGGACAGCCCGTCTGGGGCCAACGTCCTGACTTTC
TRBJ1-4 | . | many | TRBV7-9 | CASSSGGNEKLFF | TGTGCCAGCAGCTCGGGAGGTAATGAAAAACTGTTTTTT
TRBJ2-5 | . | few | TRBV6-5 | CATLTRDTSETQYF | TGTGCCACCCTTACCCGGGACACCTCGGAGACCCAGTACTTC
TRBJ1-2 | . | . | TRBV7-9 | CASSRGGTGANYGYTF | TGTGCCAGCAGCCGAGGAGGCACAGGTGCTAACTATGGCTACACCTTC
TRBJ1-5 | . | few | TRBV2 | CASSATDSNQPQHF | TGTGCCAGCAGTGCAACGGATAGCAATCAGCCCCAGCATTTT
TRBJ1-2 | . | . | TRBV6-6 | CASSYTESYTF | TGTGCCAGCAGTTACACTGAGAGCTACACCTTC
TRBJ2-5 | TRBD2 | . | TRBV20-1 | CSARTEGGQQETQYF | TGCAGTGCTAGGACTGAGGGAGGGCAGCAAGAGACCCAGTACTTC
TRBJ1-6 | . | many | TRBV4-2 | CASSQDGGADSPLHF | TGTGCCAGCAGCCAAGATGGGGGGGCAGATTCACCCCTCCACTTT
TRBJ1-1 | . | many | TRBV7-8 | CASRRKVNTEAFF | TGTGCCAGCAGGAGGAAAGTGAACACTGAAGCTTTCTTT
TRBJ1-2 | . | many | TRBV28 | CASSYEGTYGYTF | TGTGCCAGCAGTTACGAAGGGACCTATGGCTACACCTTC
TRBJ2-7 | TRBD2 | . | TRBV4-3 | CASSQATPGGAYEQYF | TGCGCCAGCAGCCAAGCGACGCCGGGGGGGGCCTACGAGCAGTACTTC
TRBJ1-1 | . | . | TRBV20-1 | CRARPGDFNTEAFF | TGCAGAGCTAGACCCGGGGACTTTAACACTGAAGCTTTCTTT
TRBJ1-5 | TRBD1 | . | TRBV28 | CASSSGGLSQPQHF | TGTGCCAGCAGTTCAGGGGGCTTATCTCAGCCCCAGCATTTT
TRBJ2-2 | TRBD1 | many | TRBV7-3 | CASSLRAQGMGTGELFF | TGTGCCAGCAGCTTAAGGGCACAGGGGATGGGTACCGGGGAGCTGTTTTTT
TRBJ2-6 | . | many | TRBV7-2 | CASTEPRANVLTF | TGTGCCAGCACCGAGCCGAGGGCCAACGTCCTGACTTTC
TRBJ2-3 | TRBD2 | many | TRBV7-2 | CASSPGTSGRGDTQYF | TGTGCCAGCAGCCCAGGGACTAGCGGGAGAGGTGATACGCAGTATTTT
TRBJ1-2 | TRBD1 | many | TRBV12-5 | CASGLGTGTAYGYTF | TGTGCTAGTGGTTTGGGAACCGGGACAGCCTATGGCTACACCTTC
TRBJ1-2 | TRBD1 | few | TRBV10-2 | CASSEDRGYNYGYTF | TGCGCCAGCAGTGAGGACAGGGGATATAACTATGGCTACACCTTC
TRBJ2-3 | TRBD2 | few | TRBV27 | CASSLGTSGTVTDTQYF | TGTGCCAGCAGTCTAGGGACTAGCGGGACCGTGACAGATACGCAGTATTTT
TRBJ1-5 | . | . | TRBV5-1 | CASSLRGGDPNQPQHF | TGCGCCAGCAGTCTGAGGGGAGGGGACCCCAATCAGCCCCAGCATTTT
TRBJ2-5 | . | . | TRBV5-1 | CASSFTHGQQETQYF | TGCGCCAGCAGCTTTACCCATGGACAGCAAGAGACCCAGTACTTC
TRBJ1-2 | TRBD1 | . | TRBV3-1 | CASSLRTGALYGYTF | TGTGCCAGCAGCCTCCGGACAGGCGCGCTCTATGGCTACACCTTC
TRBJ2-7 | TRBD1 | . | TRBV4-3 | CASSQDWGTGLNEQYF | TGCGCCAGCAGCCAAGATTGGGGGACAGGGCTCAACGAGCAGTACTTC
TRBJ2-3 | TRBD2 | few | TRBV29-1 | CTAAGGPSTDTQYF | TGCACCGCGGCGGGAGGCCCTAGCACAGATACGCAGTATTTT
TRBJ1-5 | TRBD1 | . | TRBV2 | CASSGLGQPNQPQHF | TGTGCCAGCAGTGGATTGGGACAGCCGAATCAGCCCCAGCATTTT
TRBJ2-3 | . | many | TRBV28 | CASSLSLPGTDTQYF | TGTGCCAGCAGTCTTAGCCTACCGGGGACAGATACGCAGTATTTT
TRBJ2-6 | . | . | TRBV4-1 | CASSPPHSSLSGANVLTF | TGCGCCAGCAGCCCACCCCACTCATCGCTCTCTGGGGCCAACGTCCTGACTTTC
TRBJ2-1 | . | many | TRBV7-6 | CASSPAGYNEQFF | TGTGCCAGCAGCCCCGCAGGGTACAATGAGCAGTTCTTC
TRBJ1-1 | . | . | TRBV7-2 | CASSSPLNTEAFF | TGTGCCAGCAGCTCCCCCTTGAACACTGAAGCTTTCTTT
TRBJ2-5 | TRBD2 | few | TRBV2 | CASSEGLAGGEQETQYF | TGTGCCAGCAGCGAGGGACTAGCGGGGGGGGAACAAGAGACCCAGTACTTC
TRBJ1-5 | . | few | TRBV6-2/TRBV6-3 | CASSYTGQISNQPQHF | TGTGCCAGCAGTTACACCGGACAGATTAGCAATCAGCCCCAGCATTTT
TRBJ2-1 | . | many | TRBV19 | CASSADYSYNEQFF | TGTGCCAGTAGTGCGGACTACTCCTACAATGAGCAGTTCTTC
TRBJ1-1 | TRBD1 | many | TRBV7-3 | CASSLTGTEIQGAEAFF | TGTGCCAGCAGCTTAACCGGGACAGAGATTCAAGGAGCTGAAGCTTTCTTT
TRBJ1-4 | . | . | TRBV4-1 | CASSPMGPNEKLFF | TGCGCCAGCAGCCCGATGGGGCCTAATGAAAAACTGTTTTTT
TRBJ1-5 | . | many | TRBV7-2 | CASSLKGQSPNSNQPQHF | TGTGCCAGCAGCTTAAAGGGGCAGTCCCCCAATAGCAATCAGCCCCAGCATTTT
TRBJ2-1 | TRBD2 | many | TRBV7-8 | CASSLEPFMGGSYNEQFF | TGTGCCAGCAGCTTAGAACCTTTTATGGGCGGGAGTTACAATGAGCAGTTCTTC
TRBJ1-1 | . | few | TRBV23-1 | CASIPTGGTTEAFF | TGCGCCAGCATCCCGACAGGAGGGACGACTGAAGCTTTCTTT
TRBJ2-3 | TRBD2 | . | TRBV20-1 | CSASGLAGGNTQYF | TGCAGTGCTAGTGGACTAGCGGGAGGTAATACGCAGTATTTT
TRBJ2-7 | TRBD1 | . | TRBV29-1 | CSVEEPGTGDEQYF | TGCAGCGTTGAAGAACCCGGGACAGGGGACGAGCAGTACTTC
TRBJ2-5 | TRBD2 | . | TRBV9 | CASSESGLLSPRTQYF | TGTGCCAGCAGCGAGTCGGGACTACTATCTCCGAGGACCCAGTACTTC
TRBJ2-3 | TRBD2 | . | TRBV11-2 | CASSHLRGRVTDTQYF | TGTGCCAGCAGCCACCTGCGGGGGAGGGTCACAGATACGCAGTATTTT
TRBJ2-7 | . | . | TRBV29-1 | CSIADGTTYEQYF | TGCAGCATTGCGGACGGCACCACCTACGAGCAGTACTTC
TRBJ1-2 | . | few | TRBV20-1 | CSARDRGQRIGGGYTF | TGCAGTGCTAGAGACCGAGGACAGCGGATAGGGGGTGGCTACACCTTC
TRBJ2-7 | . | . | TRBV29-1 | CSALPSDSYEQYF | TGCAGCGCCCTCCCATCGGACAGCTACGAGCAGTACTTC
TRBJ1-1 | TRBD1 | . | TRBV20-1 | CSAHRSGTGRLNTEAFF | TGCAGTGCTCACCGATCCGGGACAGGACGTTTGAACACTGAAGCTTTCTTT